The entry below describes one T cell receptor beta chain. The antigen remains undetermined. MiXCR was run by TCRdb on the 5' RACE reads, yielding one entry per CDR3 protein. The sample includes a few hundred thousand distinct CDR3 sequences, 6.2% of them seen just once. The sample originates from a study of T cells after yellow fever vaccination. Study-wide results and limits: Most clones from primary vaccination resurfaced after the booster (approximately 97% CD4, 75% to 90% CD8).

The CDR3 consists of 18 residues. V lost 4 bases, J lost 0 bases, and 8 bases stayed unmatched. Germline CDR1 SGHAT, CDR2 FQDESV (reference sequence). The sequencing used PBMCs, collected 5 days after the yellow fever booster vaccination. This receptor was obtained from a man in his thirties or forties who received the YFV17D yellow fever vaccine. This chain joins TRBV11-1 and TRBJ2-3; 12 positions match TRBD2. In DNA, the CDR3 is TGTGCCAGCAGCTCACACGGACTAGCGGGGTGGAGCACAGATACGCAGTATTTT. It yields the protein CASSSHGLAGWSTDTQYF.